This entry is about one T cell receptor beta chain. Its specificity is not known. From blood CD8+ and CD4+ T cells, TCR beta sequences were generated. The data were obtained in a study of CD8 T cells in Susac syndrome. About the study: When blood was drawn, patients with Susac syndrome were on intravenous immunoglobulin alone, on corticosteroids, or therapy-naive.

General study points: The study recognized that its TCR sequencing and HLA analysis covered a relatively small number of individuals.

Reverse transcription used about 0.45 to 1 ug RNA and random hexamers. Amplification of TCR beta CDR3 spanned 54 Vbeta and 13 Jbeta via immunoSEQ multiplex PCR. TCRdb reanalysed the immunoSEQ multiplex PCR reads using MiXCR and keeps one entry per CDR3 protein. The sample carries about 140,000 distinct CDR3 sequences, approximately 95% recorded once. The source material was CD4+ T cells from PBMCs. This clonotype originated in a human donor with Susac syndrome.

The CDR3 region has the DNA TGCAGCGTTGTGGTCGGGAACACTGAAGCTTTCTTT. Protein: CSVVVGNTEAFF. The chain combines TRBV29-1 with TRBJ1-1; D remains ambiguous. This CDR3 contains 12 residues. Trimming pared 4 bases from V and 1 base from J, leaving 7 bases between. In germline, CDR1 is SQVTM, CDR2 ANQGSEA.